What follows is one T cell receptor beta chain and its context. The antigen is unknown. The TCR beta libraries were generated through quantitative 5'-RACE incorporating molecular barcodes. TCRdb independently ran MiXCR on the 5' RACE reads; one entry per CDR3 protein. The sample lists a few hundred thousand distinct CDR3 sequences; more than 15% were seen once. This entry is derived from a study of CD8 T cells in ankylosing spondylitis. General study results and limits: Disease-linked clones reportedly showed significant enrichment in matched ankylosing spondylitis synovial fluid. Typical of ankylosing spondylitis blood, it appeared, was a TCR beta motif of several highly homologous variants.

The V gene end was trimmed by 1 base and the J gene end by 2 bases; junction bases not matched to a gene: 4. The CDR3 has 15 amino acids. This receptor was obtained from a male donor with ankylosing spondylitis or in good health (not recorded which). The rearrangement links TRBV12-3 or TRBV12-4 to TRBJ2-5; 7 bases map to TRBD1. The sample comprised blood, either unsorted or a sorted T cell fraction (not recorded which). CDR3 nucleotide sequence: TGTGCCAGCAGTTTAGTCAGGGGGAATCAAGAGACCCAGTACTTC. It is translated as CASSLVRGNQETQYF.